These 16 T cell receptor beta chains share one sample of origin, sequenced in a study of response to subunit inactivated influenza vaccine. TCRdb re-derived calls from the RT-PCR reads in MiXCR, one entry per CDR3 protein. There are roughly 520,000 distinct CDR3 sequences in the sample; 25% occur only once, and under 2.5% lies in the top ten. This sample comprised CD4+ T cells sorted from PBMCs, obtained roughly 5 days after vaccination. Receptors were obtained from a man in his forties or fifties who received an inactivated influenza vaccine.

V and J are TRBV9 and TRBJ2-7, with D possibly being TRBD1 (6 bases). The CDR3 consists of 15 residues. Germline CDR1 reads SGDLS; CDR2 reads YYNGEE. The V end lost 0 bases, the J end lost 3 bases, and 13 bases lay between the germline ends. The CDR3 region is CASSVGPGQIYEQYF. The DNA for the CDR3 is TGTGCCAGCAGCGTAGGCCCCGGACAGATCTACGAGCAGTACTTC.

A few counts support this clonotype. The gene calls are TRBV7-9 and TRBJ1-2; 12 nucleotides match TRBD1. This CDR3 spans 14 amino acids. Trimming at V came to 5 bases and at J to 8 bases, leaving 6 bases not matched to a gene. The germline V gene has CDR1 SEHNR and CDR2 FQNEAQ (reference sequence). The CDR3 here is CASSTEGTGGGYTF. In DNA, the CDR3 is TGTGCCAGCAGCACCGAGGGGACAGGGGGCGGCTACACCTTC.

The V and J genes are TRBV5-1 and TRBJ2-2; perhaps TRBD1 as D (5 bases). CDR1 and CDR2 from the germline V gene are SGHRS and YFSETQ. This CDR3 has 14 residues. Trimming removed 5 bases from V and 1 base from J, with 9 bases in between. The CDR3 region is CASRIGENTGELFF. CDR3 nucleotides: TGCGCCAGCAGGATAGGGGAGAACACCGGGGAGCTGTTTTTT.

This clonotype occurred many times. CDR3 nucleotide sequence: TGTGCCAGCAAGGAAGGGGGGACCGGGGAGCTGTTTTTT. It translates to CASKEGGTGELFF. The chain combines TRBV28 with TRBJ2-2; either TRBD1 or TRBD2 may supply D (6 bases each). The V and J ends lost 7 bases and 5 bases respectively, with 11 bases between them. CDR1 is MDHEN and CDR2 is SYDVKM in the germline V gene. The CDR3 is 13 residues long. Variable domain in full (rest from reference TRBV28 and TRBJ2-2): DVKVTQSSRYLVKRTGEKVFLECVQDMDHENMFWYRQDPGLGLRLIYFSYDVKMKEKGDIPEGYSVSREKKERFSLILESASTNQTSMYLCASKEGGTGELFFGEGSRLTVL.

J is TRBJ2-1 and V is TRBV20-1; 9 positions match TRBD2. Trimming cost V 3 bases and J 4 bases; bases outside gene matches: 7. This CDR3 has 15 amino acids. Per germline, CDR1 DFQATT and CDR2 SNEGSKA (reference sequence). This chain's CDR3 is CSASLTSGYYNEQFF. In DNA form, the CDR3 reads TGCAGTGCTAGCCTAACTAGCGGGTATTACAATGAGCAGTTCTTC.

The V gene is TRBV15, the J gene TRBJ2-1, with D unclear. V shed 3 bases and J shed 6 bases, with 9 bases lying between them. The CDR3 is 13 amino acids. The germline V gene has CDR1 LNHNV and CDR2 YYDKDF (reference sequence). For the CDR3, the DNA is TGTGCCACCAGCAGTCCTCCTAGCAATGAGCAGTTCTTC. It encodes CATSSPPSNEQFF. The whole variable domain, filled in from reference TRBV15 and TRBJ2-1, reads DAMVIQNPRYQVTQFGKPVTLSCSQTLNHNVMYWYQQKSSQAPKLLFHYYDKDFNNEADTPDNFQSRRPNTSFCFLDIRSPGLGDTAMYLCATSSPPSNEQFFGPGTRLTVL.

A few counts support this clonotype. This CDR3 reads CAISESADIPQHF. CDR3 nucleotide sequence: TGTGCCATCAGTGAGTCCGCGGACATACCCCAGCATTTT. The V gene is TRBV10-3, the J gene TRBJ1-5; a weak D match, TRBD1 (5 bases). The CDR3 is made up of 13 amino acids. Trimming cost V 0 bases and J 10 bases, with 10 bases left between them. Germline V CDR1 and CDR2: ENHRY, SYGVKD.

The chain is built from TRBV15 and TRBJ2-7; D not resolved. The CDR3 has 13 residues. V lost 0 bases and J lost 4, with 7 bases in between. Germline CDR1 and CDR2: LNHNV and YYDKDF (reference sequence). In nucleotides, the CDR3 is TGTGCCACCAGCAGAGATTTCCGTTACGAGCAGTACTTC. This translates into CATSRDFRYEQYF.

This clonotype was counted a few times. V usage is TRBV4-2 and J usage is TRBJ2-2, with 9 nucleotides matching TRBD1. The CDR3 sequence is 14 residues long. Looked up from germline, CDR1 is LGHNA and CDR2 is YNFKEQ. Trimming cost V 3 bases and J 5 bases; bases outside gene matches: 1. CDR3 DNA: TGTGCCAGCAGCCATGGACAGGGGACCGGGGAGCTGTTTTTT. It yields the protein CASSHGQGTGELFF.

The chain has TRBV18 and TRBJ1-2, with a possible D match to TRBD1 (5 bases). Trimming removed 3 bases from V and 8 bases from J, with 10 bases in between. The CDR3 runs to 12 residues. The germline V gene has CDR1 KGHSH and CDR2 LQKENI. CDR3 in DNA: TGTGCCAGCTCACCCAGGGCGGACGGCTACACCTTC. It codes for CASSPRADGYTF.

V is TRBV30 and J is TRBJ2-3; tentatively, D is TRBD1 or TRBD2 (5 bases each). Germline CDR1 is GTSNPN and CDR2 is SVGIG (reference sequence). V was cut by 7 bases and J by 5 bases, with 13 bases left in between. CDR3 length: 12 residues. This CDR3 is CAYTGAGDTQYF. Here the CDR3 DNA reads TGTGCCTACACCGGGGCAGGAGATACGCAGTATTTT.

The chain couples TRBV20-1 to TRBJ2-5, with D maybe TRBD2 (6 bases). Deletions cut 3 bases from V and 1 base from J, with 6 bases between. Per germline, CDR1 DFQATT and CDR2 SNEGSKA (reference sequence). The CDR3 totals 12 residues. DNA for the CDR3: TGCAGTGCTAGGACTAGCCAAGAGACCCAGTACTTC. Translated, it gives CSARTSQETQYF.

There are a few counts of this clonotype. The chain combines TRBV2 with TRBJ2-7; TRBD1 matches 9 bases. V shed 7 bases, J shed 5 bases, and the junction held 9 bases outside the gene matches. Germline V lookup: CDR1 SNHLY, CDR2 FYNNEI. CDR3 size: 14 residues. CDR3 bases: TGTGCCAGCAACCCGGACAGGGGATTAGACGAGCAGTACTTC. Translating it yields CASNPDRGLDEQYF.

This clonotype showed up many times. V gene TRBV29-1 combines with J gene TRBJ1-1; TRBD1 is a possible D gene (5 bases). The CDR3 spans 13 residues. With 4 bases removed from V and 0 bases from J, the gap between germline ends came to 9 bases. Germline lookup yields CDR1 SQVTM and CDR2 ANQGSEA. DNA for the CDR3: TGCAGCGTTGGTGTAGGGGTGAACACTGAAGCTTTCTTT. It translates to CSVGVGVNTEAFF.

There are a few counts of this clonotype. This chain uses TRBV5-1 with TRBJ1-2; weak D call: TRBD1 (5 bases). The CDR3 spans 15 residues. Germline V gene lookup returns CDR1 SGHRS and CDR2 YFSETQ. V dropped 3 bases and J dropped 6 bases, with 18 bases sitting between them. Here the CDR3 reads CASSSRPGPVDGYTF. In DNA form, the CDR3 reads TGCGCCAGCAGCTCCCGTCCGGGACCCGTGGATGGCTACACCTTC.

The chain joins TRBV4-2 to TRBJ2-7; D gene unclear. CDR1 and CDR2 from the germline V gene are LGHNA and YNFKEQ. CDR3 length equals 14 residues. Trimming left V 0 bases short and J 5 bases short, with 11 bases between. The CDR3 DNA follows: TGTGCCAGCAGCCAAGATTTTGTGGGGAACGAGCAGTACTTC. This encodes CASSQDFVGNEQYF.